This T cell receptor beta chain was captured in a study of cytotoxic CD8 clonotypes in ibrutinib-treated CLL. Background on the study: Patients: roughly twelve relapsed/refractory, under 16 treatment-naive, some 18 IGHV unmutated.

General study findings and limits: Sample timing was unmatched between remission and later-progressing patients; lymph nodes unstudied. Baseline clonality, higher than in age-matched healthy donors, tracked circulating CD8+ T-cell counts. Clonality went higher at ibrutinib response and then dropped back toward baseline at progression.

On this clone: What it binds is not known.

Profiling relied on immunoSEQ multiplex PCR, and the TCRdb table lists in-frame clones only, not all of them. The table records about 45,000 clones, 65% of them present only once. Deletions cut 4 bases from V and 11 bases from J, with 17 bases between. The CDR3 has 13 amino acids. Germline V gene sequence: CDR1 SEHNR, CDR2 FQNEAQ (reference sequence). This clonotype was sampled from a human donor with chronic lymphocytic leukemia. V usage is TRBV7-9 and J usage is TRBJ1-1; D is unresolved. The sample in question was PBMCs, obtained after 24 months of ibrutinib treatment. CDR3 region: CASSSAVRNGAFF. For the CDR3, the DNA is TGTGCCAGCAGCTCCGCAGTCCGAAACGGGGCTTTCTTT.